The rows below give T cell receptor beta chains drawn from one sample of a study of blood T cell repertoires in COVID-19. TCRdb keeps only in-frame clones here, not all; method: immunoSEQ multiplex PCR. The table includes around 94,000 clones, roughly four fifths detected once. The material sequenced was peripheral blood. The origin of the receptors is a man aged 55 to 70 with acute or convalescent COVID-19. The CDR3 runs from the conserved cysteine through the conserved F or W. Fields, in order: CDR3 DNA, CDR3 protein, D gene, clone size, V gene, J gene. A D gene is named only where the DNA matches it firmly. Size tells how often a clone was seen (once, few, many) or the class of an expanded clone, and some rows leave it out.

DNA: TGCGCCAGCAGAGAAGACTACAGGGCCGGCACTGAAGCTTTCTTT
CDR3: CASREDYRAGTEAFF
D: .
size: .
V: TRBV10-2
J: TRBJ1-1

DNA: TGTGCCAGCAGCTTAGATGGAGGGAGCAATCAGCCCCAGCATTTT
CDR3: CASSLDGGSNQPQHF
D: .
size: .
V: TRBV7-2
J: TRBJ1-5

DNA: TGTGCCAGCAGCTCCACAGGGACTAGCCGGTCAGATACGCAGTATTTT
CDR3: CASSSTGTSRSDTQYF
D: TRBD2
size: .
V: TRBV7-3
J: TRBJ2-3

DNA: TGTGCCAGTAGTATAACTGGGGGGTACAATGAGCAGTTCTTC
CDR3: CASSITGGYNEQFF
D: .
size: .
V: TRBV19
J: TRBJ2-1

DNA: TGTGCCACCGACGGACTCTCAGGGACCCAGTACTTC
CDR3: CATDGLSGTQYF
D: .
size: .
V: TRBV3-1/TRBV3-2
J: TRBJ2-5

DNA: TGTGCCATCAGTGAGTCGCCAGGGGGTGGCTATGGCTACACCTTC
CDR3: CAISESPGGGYGYTF
D: TRBD1
size: few
V: TRBV10-3
J: TRBJ1-2

DNA: TGTGCCAGCAGCTTGGGGCCACCAGCCTACGAGCAGTACTTC
CDR3: CASSLGPPAYEQYF
D: .
size: .
V: TRBV5-5
J: TRBJ2-7

DNA: TGTGCCAGCGCAGGGCCTGAAGCTTTCTTT
CDR3: CASAGPEAFF
D: .
size: .
V: TRBV11-2
J: TRBJ1-1

DNA: TGTGCCAGCAGCCTTACCTGGGCTAGCGTACCCTACGAGCAGTACTTC
CDR3: CASSLTWASVPYEQYF
D: .
size: few
V: TRBV3-1/TRBV3-2
J: TRBJ2-7

DNA: TGTGCCAGCAGCCCTCAGATCTCTGGGGCCAACGTCCTGACTTTC
CDR3: CASSPQISGANVLTF
D: .
size: .
V: TRBV9
J: TRBJ2-6

DNA: TGTGCCAGCAGTTACTCCGACAGGAGAAATGAAAAACTGTTTTTT
CDR3: CASSYSDRRNEKLFF
D: .
size: .
V: TRBV6-5
J: TRBJ1-4

DNA: TGTGCCAGCAGCGTACCAGGGGGCGTTAACTATGGCTACACCTTC
CDR3: CASSVPGGVNYGYTF
D: TRBD1
size: .
V: TRBV6-2/TRBV6-3
J: TRBJ1-2

DNA: TGTGCCTGGACAAAAGCGAATTCACCCCTCCACTTT
CDR3: CAWTKANSPLHF
D: .
size: .
V: TRBV30
J: TRBJ1-6

DNA: TGTGCCAGTGGAACAGGGGGCAGAGGTGAAAAACTGTTTTTT
CDR3: CASGTGGRGEKLFF
D: TRBD1
size: .
V: TRBV10-3
J: TRBJ1-4

DNA: TGCGCCAGCAGCTCTACTAGCGGGGGGTCGACAGATACGCAGTATTTT
CDR3: CASSSTSGGSTDTQYF
D: TRBD2
size: .
V: TRBV5-1
J: TRBJ2-3

DNA: TGCAGCGTTGAAGATGGGACTTTTGAAGCTTTCTTT
CDR3: CSVEDGTFEAFF
D: .
size: .
V: TRBV29-1
J: TRBJ1-1

DNA: TGTGCCAGCAGCCAGTTTAACCGGACTCTAGGGACTGAAGCTTTCTTT
CDR3: CASSQFNRTLGTEAFF
D: .
size: .
V: TRBV3-1/TRBV3-2
J: TRBJ1-1

DNA: TGCGCCAGCAGCCAAAGTCCGGGGAGCGCTGAAGCTTTCTTT
CDR3: CASSQSPGSAEAFF
D: .
size: .
V: TRBV5-1
J: TRBJ1-1

DNA: TGCGCCAGCAGCTTGGGACAGTCTTCTAACTATGGCTACACCTTC
CDR3: CASSLGQSSNYGYTF
D: .
size: .
V: TRBV5-1
J: TRBJ1-2

DNA: TGCGCCAGCAGCTTAGAATTGGGCCTAGCGGGCGAGACCCAGTACTTC
CDR3: CASSLELGLAGETQYF
D: TRBD2
size: .
V: TRBV5-1
J: TRBJ2-5

DNA: TGTGCCAGCAGCTCGTCGACAGTCTATGGCTACACCTTC
CDR3: CASSSSTVYGYTF
D: .
size: few
V: TRBV7-8
J: TRBJ1-2

DNA: TGTGCCAGCAGCTTCGTATCGGCGGAAAATGGCTACACCTTC
CDR3: CASSFVSAENGYTF
D: .
size: .
V: TRBV11-2
J: TRBJ1-2

DNA: TGTGCCAGCAGCTTCGGGGGGGAGGACACTGAAGCTTTCTTT
CDR3: CASSFGGEDTEAFF
D: .
size: .
V: TRBV7-3
J: TRBJ1-1

DNA: TGTGCCAGCAGCCTAGGACAGAGCTATGGCTACACCTTC
CDR3: CASSLGQSYGYTF
D: .
size: .
V: TRBV5-4
J: TRBJ1-2

DNA: TGTGCCAGCAGTTACAGCCTGACTAGCGGGAGCTCCTACAATGAGCAGTTCTTC
CDR3: CASSYSLTSGSSYNEQFF
D: TRBD2
size: .
V: TRBV6-2/TRBV6-3
J: TRBJ2-1

DNA: TGTGCCAGCAGCCCCCGGACTAGGGGAGAGACCCAGTACTTC
CDR3: CASSPRTRGETQYF
D: TRBD2
size: .
V: TRBV7-8
J: TRBJ2-5

DNA: TGTGCCACCAGTGAGCTAGCGGTTACCCATGAGCAGTTCTTC
CDR3: CATSELAVTHEQFF
D: TRBD2
size: .
V: TRBV24-1
J: TRBJ2-1

DNA: TGCGCCAGCAGCCCGGAGGGGTTTGAAGCTTTCTTT
CDR3: CASSPEGFEAFF
D: .
size: .
V: TRBV5-1
J: TRBJ1-1

DNA: TGTGCCAGCAGGACTGCGGGGGGAAGAAACAATCAGCCCCAGCATTTT
CDR3: CASRTAGGRNNQPQHF
D: .
size: once
V: TRBV28
J: TRBJ1-5

DNA: TGTGCCAGCAGTGCCCAGGTGCGGGGGCATGACACTGAAGCTTTCTTT
CDR3: CASSAQVRGHDTEAFF
D: .
size: few
V: TRBV6-6
J: TRBJ1-1

DNA: TGTGCCACCAGTGACGGCCCGACAGGGACTGGGGCCAACGTCCTGACTTTC
CDR3: CATSDGPTGTGANVLTF
D: TRBD1
size: .
V: TRBV24-1
J: TRBJ2-6

DNA: TGTGCCAGCAGCATGGCTAGGCAGAGCGGCTACACCTTC
CDR3: CASSMARQSGYTF
D: .
size: .
V: TRBV5-5
J: TRBJ1-2

DNA: TGTGCCAGCAGTCCGGACAGGGTCGGTAATCAGCCCCAGCATTTT
CDR3: CASSPDRVGNQPQHF
D: TRBD1
size: .
V: TRBV6-5
J: TRBJ1-5

DNA: TGTGCCAGCAGCCAAATCGGGACAGAAGCTTTCTTT
CDR3: CASSQIGTEAFF
D: .
size: .
V: TRBV3-1/TRBV3-2
J: TRBJ1-1

DNA: TGTGCCAGCAGTCCTACTACAGGGTCGGACACTGAAGCTTTCTTT
CDR3: CASSPTTGSDTEAFF
D: .
size: once
V: TRBV11-1
J: TRBJ1-1

DNA: TGTGCCTGGGGGACTACAGGAAACACTGAAGCTTTCTTT
CDR3: CAWGTTGNTEAFF
D: .
size: .
V: TRBV30
J: TRBJ1-1

DNA: TGTGCCAGCAGGGAGGCTCAGAATGAGCAGTTCTTC
CDR3: CASREAQNEQFF
D: .
size: .
V: TRBV27
J: TRBJ2-1

DNA: TGCGCCAGCAGCAGCGAAGGAGCGGGGGGGACACGTTACAATGAGCAGTTCTTC
CDR3: CASSSEGAGGTRYNEQFF
D: TRBD2
size: .
V: TRBV5-1
J: TRBJ2-1

DNA: TGTGCCAGCAGCTTTGGGACAGGTGTAGGGCAGCCCCAGCATTTT
CDR3: CASSFGTGVGQPQHF
D: TRBD1
size: .
V: TRBV5-8
J: TRBJ1-5

DNA: TGTGCCAGCTCGACAGGGGCGGGCACTGAAGCTTTCTTT
CDR3: CASSTGAGTEAFF
D: TRBD1
size: .
V: TRBV28
J: TRBJ1-1

DNA: TGCGCCAGCAGCTTGGCTACGGGGACAGGGATCCACGAGCAGTACTTC
CDR3: CASSLATGTGIHEQYF
D: TRBD1
size: .
V: TRBV5-1
J: TRBJ2-7

DNA: TGCGCCAGCAGCCAAGACCTGGACAGGGTCGCCACTGAAGCTTTCTTT
CDR3: CASSQDLDRVATEAFF
D: TRBD1
size: .
V: TRBV4-1
J: TRBJ1-1

DNA: TGTGCCATCAGGATGGACGCAGGGGTACGGGAAGCTTTCTTT
CDR3: CAIRMDAGVREAFF
D: .
size: .
V: TRBV10-3
J: TRBJ1-1

DNA: TGTGCCAGCAGTGAAGCGCTCCTAGCCGGAGTCGACGAGCAGTACTTC
CDR3: CASSEALLAGVDEQYF
D: .
size: .
V: TRBV6-1
J: TRBJ2-7

DNA: TGCGCCAGCAGCCAAGTTTTAGGACTGGACTATGGCTACACCTTC
CDR3: CASSQVLGLDYGYTF
D: .
size: .
V: TRBV4-1
J: TRBJ1-2

DNA: TGCGCCAGCAGCTGGGGGGACCTGGGGGAAAAACTGTTTTTT
CDR3: CASSWGDLGEKLFF
D: .
size: .
V: TRBV5-1
J: TRBJ1-4

DNA: TGTGCCAGCAGTTACACAGGGAGCACCGGGGAGCTGTTTTTT
CDR3: CASSYTGSTGELFF
D: .
size: once
V: TRBV3-1/TRBV3-2
J: TRBJ2-2

DNA: TGTGCCATATCGGACTGGAACACTGAAGCTTTCTTT
CDR3: CAISDWNTEAFF
D: .
size: .
V: TRBV10-3
J: TRBJ1-1

DNA: TGTGCCAGCAGTGCCGAGGGACAGGCAGGCACTGAAGCTTTCTTT
CDR3: CASSAEGQAGTEAFF
D: TRBD1
size: once
V: TRBV2
J: TRBJ1-1

DNA: TGTGCCAGCAGTTACTCAACGGGACAGTACGAGCAGTACTTC
CDR3: CASSYSTGQYEQYF
D: TRBD1
size: .
V: TRBV6-5
J: TRBJ2-7

DNA: TGTGCCAGCAGTCCTGACAGGGGAAATCAGCCCCAGCATTTT
CDR3: CASSPDRGNQPQHF
D: TRBD1
size: .
V: TRBV27
J: TRBJ1-5

DNA: TGTGCCAGCAGCTTAGCGGGGGGGAACACTGAAGCTTTCTTT
CDR3: CASSLAGGNTEAFF
D: .
size: .
V: TRBV7-9
J: TRBJ1-1

DNA: TGTGCCAGCAGCTTAGTAGGTAGCCTATCCTACAATGAGCAGTTCTTC
CDR3: CASSLVGSLSYNEQFF
D: .
size: .
V: TRBV7-2
J: TRBJ2-1

DNA: TGTGCCAGCAGGGGCTGGGATGAGCAGTTCTTC
CDR3: CASRGWDEQFF
D: .
size: once
V: TRBV28
J: TRBJ2-1

DNA: TGTGCCAGCAGCAGGAAACTAGCGGGGGAAGCAGATACGCAGTATTTT
CDR3: CASSRKLAGEADTQYF
D: TRBD2
size: .
V: TRBV5-6
J: TRBJ2-3

DNA: TGCAGCGTTCAATTTAGAACCTCGAACACTGAAGCTTTCTTT
CDR3: CSVQFRTSNTEAFF
D: .
size: .
V: TRBV29-1
J: TRBJ1-1